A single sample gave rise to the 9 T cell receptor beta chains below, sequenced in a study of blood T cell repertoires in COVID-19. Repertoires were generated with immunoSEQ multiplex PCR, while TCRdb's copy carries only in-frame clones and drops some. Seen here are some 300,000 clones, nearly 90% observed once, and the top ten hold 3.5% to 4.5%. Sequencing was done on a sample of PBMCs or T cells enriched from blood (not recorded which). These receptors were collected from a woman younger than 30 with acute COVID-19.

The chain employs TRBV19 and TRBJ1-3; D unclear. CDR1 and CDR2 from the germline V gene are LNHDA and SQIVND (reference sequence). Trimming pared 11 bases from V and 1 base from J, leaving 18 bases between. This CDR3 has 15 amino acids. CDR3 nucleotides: TGTGCCTGTCGAAGGGAAGAGGGATCTGGAAACACCATATATTTT. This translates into CACRREEGSGNTIYF.

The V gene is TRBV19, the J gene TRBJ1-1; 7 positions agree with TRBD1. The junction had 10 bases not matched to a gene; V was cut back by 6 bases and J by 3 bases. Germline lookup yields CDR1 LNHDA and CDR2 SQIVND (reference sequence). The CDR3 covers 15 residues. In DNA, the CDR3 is TGTGCCAGTAGGGATTCAGGGGGACCCCACACTGAAGCTTTCTTT. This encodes CASRDSGGPHTEAFF.

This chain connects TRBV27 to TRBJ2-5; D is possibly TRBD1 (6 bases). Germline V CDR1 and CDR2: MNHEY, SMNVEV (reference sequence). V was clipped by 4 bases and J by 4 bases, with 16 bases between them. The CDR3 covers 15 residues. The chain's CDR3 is CASSSSQGRGETQYF. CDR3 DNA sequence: TGTGCCAGCAGTTCCTCGCAGGGGCGCGGAGAGACCCAGTACTTC.

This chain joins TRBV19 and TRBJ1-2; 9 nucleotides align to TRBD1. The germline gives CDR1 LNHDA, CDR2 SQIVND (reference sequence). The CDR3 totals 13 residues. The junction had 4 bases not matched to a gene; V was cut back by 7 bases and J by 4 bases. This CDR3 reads CASKDRGLYGYTF. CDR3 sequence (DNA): TGTGCCAGTAAGGACAGGGGCCTCTATGGCTACACCTTC.

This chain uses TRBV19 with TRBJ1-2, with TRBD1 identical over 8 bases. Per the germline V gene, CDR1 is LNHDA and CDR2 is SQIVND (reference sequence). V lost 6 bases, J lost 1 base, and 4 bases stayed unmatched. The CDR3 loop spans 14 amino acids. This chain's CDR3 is CASRRDRHNYGYTF. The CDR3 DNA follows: TGTGCCAGTAGGAGGGACAGGCATAACTATGGCTACACCTTC.

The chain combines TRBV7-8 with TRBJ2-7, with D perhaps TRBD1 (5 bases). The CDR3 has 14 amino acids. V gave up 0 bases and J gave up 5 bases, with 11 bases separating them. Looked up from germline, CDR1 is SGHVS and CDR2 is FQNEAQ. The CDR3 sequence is CASSLAGFRDEQYF. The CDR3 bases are TGTGCCAGCAGCTTAGCAGGGTTCAGGGACGAGCAGTACTTC.

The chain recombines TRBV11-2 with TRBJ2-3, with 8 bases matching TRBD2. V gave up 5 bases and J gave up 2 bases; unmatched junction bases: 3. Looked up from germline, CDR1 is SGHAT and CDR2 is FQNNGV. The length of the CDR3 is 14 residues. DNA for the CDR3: TGTGCCAGCAGCCCGGGACTAGACACAGATACGCAGTATTTT. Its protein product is CASSPGLDTDTQYF.

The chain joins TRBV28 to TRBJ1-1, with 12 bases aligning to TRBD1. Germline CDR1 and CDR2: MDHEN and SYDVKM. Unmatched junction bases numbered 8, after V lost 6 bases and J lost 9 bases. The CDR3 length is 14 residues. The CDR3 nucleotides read TGTGCCAGCAGCCATGGGTGGGACAGGGGGCAAGCTTTCTTT. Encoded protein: CASSHGWDRGQAFF. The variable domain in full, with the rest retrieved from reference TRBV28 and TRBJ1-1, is DVKVTQSSRYLVKRTGEKVFLECVQDMDHENMFWYRQDPGLGLRLIYFSYDVKMKEKGDIPEGYSVSREKKERFSLILESASTNQTSMYLCASSHGWDRGQAFFGQGTRLTVV.

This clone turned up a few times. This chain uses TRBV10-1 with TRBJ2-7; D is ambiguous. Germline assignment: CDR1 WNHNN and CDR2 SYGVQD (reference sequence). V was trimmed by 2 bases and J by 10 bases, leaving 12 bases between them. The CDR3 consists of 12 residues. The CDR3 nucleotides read TGCGCCAGCAGTGAGAAGAAAGGTAGCCAGTACTTC. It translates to CASSEKKGSQYF.